A selection of T cell receptor beta chains follows, all from one sample in a study of T-cell reconstitution after alpha-beta-depleted transplantation in children. TCRdb re-called the PCR reads with MiXCR, one entry per CDR3 protein. The sample yields about 250,000 distinct CDR3 sequences, 20% to 30% seen once. The source material was PBMCs, mostly from graft donor cells, sampled 360 days after TCRalphabeta/CD19-depleted stem cell transplant. The origin of the receptors is a female patient aged 2-9 years who had a stem cell transplant for congenital amegakaryocytic thrombocytopenia, so the T cells may come from the graft donor. Both conserved end residues are trimmed from each CDR3. Each record gives: clone size, J gene, V gene, CDR3 protein. Expanded clones are given a class, and other clones once, few, many or no size at all.

>few|TRBJ2-4|TRBV7-9
ASSPLGSTALENIQY
>NA|TRBJ2-1|TRBV9
ASSVGASADEQF
>NA|TRBJ2-5|TRBV3-1
ASSQDGSYQETQY
>NA|TRBJ2-5|TRBV7-7
ASSAQKVGETQY
>few|TRBJ2-5|TRBV13
ASRVTGGQETQY
>few|TRBJ1-1|TRBV7-9
ASSLKGAEGTEAF
>NA|TRBJ2-3|TRBV24-1
ATSGQAPSPITDTQY
>few|TRBJ2-5|TRBV11-2
ASSLVWRQETQY
>few|TRBJ1-2|TRBV6-5
ASSYSGTPTDGYT
>many|TRBJ2-1|TRBV4-1
ASSQGLLAGPRGNEQF
>few|TRBJ2-5|TRBV28
ASSPLGLAERETQY
>NA|TRBJ2-1|TRBV4-2
ASSQGTKQF
>NA|TRBJ2-3|TRBV5-1
ASMRGHTDTQY
>few|TRBJ2-3|TRBV5-1
ASNQDGVADTQY
>NA|TRBJ2-2|TRBV3-1
ASSPSPSSGRGTGELF
>few|TRBJ2-2|TRBV4-2
ASSQDWGSKRTGELF
>NA|TRBJ2-7|TRBV29-1
SVELVSGIAYEQY
>NA|TRBJ1-5|TRBV6-2/TRBV6-3
ASSYSVGQPQH
>many|TRBJ2-1|TRBV5-1
ARRISIDNEQF
>few|TRBJ2-2|TRBV27
ASTPPGSSRLAGVNGELF
>NA|TRBJ2-7|TRBV6-5
ASSYLQGYEQY
>few|TRBJ2-3|TRBV5-6
ASSPRGGSTDTQY
>many|TRBJ2-7|TRBV4-1
ASSQDRKYEQY
>few|TRBJ1-3|TRBV12-3/TRBV12-4
ASSFVGRGNTIY
>few|TRBJ1-6|TRBV5-1
ASSPGRDDSPLH
>NA|TRBJ2-1|TRBV7-9
ASSFNPWGPEYNEQF
>NA|TRBJ2-7|TRBV20-1
SARELKGQVYEQY